This entry lists 10 T cell receptor beta chains sequenced from one sample in a study of Ad26.COV2.S vaccination and SARS-CoV-2 variants. Assay: immunoSEQ multiplex PCR; the TCRdb copy retains only in-frame clones and omits some. This table has hundreds of thousands of clones, 87% appearing once. Stated treatment: some 20 received Ad26.COV2.S at low or high dose, single or two shots; about five received placebo; per-sample allocation not given. It was on day 63 after the first vaccine or placebo injection that samples were taken. The sequencing here drew on peripheral blood, taken in a trial of Ad26.COV2.S vaccine versus placebo. These receptors were obtained from a person aged 18 to 65 who received the Ad26.COV2.S COVID-19 vaccine or a placebo.

This clone appeared many times. This sequence joins TRBV4-2 and TRBJ2-5; possibly TRBD2 for D (6 bases). V gave up 4 bases and J gave up 5 bases, with 17 bases separating them. In germline, CDR1 is LGHNA, CDR2 YNFKEQ. The CDR3 extends over 15 amino acids. The CDR3 DNA reads as TGTGCCAGCAGCCCATTGGGACTGGAGGGGGAGACCCAGTACTTC. Its protein product is CASSPLGLEGETQYF.

V is TRBV2 and J is TRBJ2-5; D uncertain. The CDR3 is made up of 11 amino acids. Trimming removed 4 bases from V and 5 bases from J, with 5 bases in between. CDR1 is SNHLY, CDR2 FYNNEI, per germline. CDR3 in amino acids: CASSVEETQYF. The CDR3 DNA sequence: TGTGCCAGCAGTGTGGAGGAGACCCAGTACTTC.

This clone came up once. The chain links TRBV5-6 to TRBJ1-5; TRBD1 matches 9 bases. J lost 8 bases, V lost 2 bases, and 14 bases had no gene match. This CDR3 contains 17 residues. Germline V gene lookup returns CDR1 SGHDT and CDR2 YYEEEE. The DNA of the CDR3 is TGTGCCAGCAGCTTATACAGGGGGCTTCCCCCCCAGGAGCCCCAGCATTTT. Protein product: CASSLYRGLPPQEPQHF.

This clone appeared a few times. CDR3 sequence (DNA): TGCGCCAGCAGCCATTATAAGGGAGGCACTGAAGCTTTCTTT. It encodes CASSHYKGGTEAFF. V is TRBV4-3 and J is TRBJ1-1; no firm D call. The CDR3 loop spans 14 amino acids. V was clipped by 3 bases and J by 4 bases, with 12 bases between them. Germline CDR1 and CDR2: LGHNA and YSLEER.

The chain has TRBV19 and TRBJ1-5, with D tentatively TRBD1 (5 bases). CDR3 size: 16 residues. Germline V lookup: CDR1 LNHDA, CDR2 SQIVND (reference sequence). Trimming pared 5 bases from V and 2 bases from J, leaving 16 bases between. CDR3 DNA sequence: TGTGCCAGTAGTGGGTTAGAAGGGGTCGGCAATCAGCCCCAGCATTTT. It encodes CASSGLEGVGNQPQHF.

The V and J genes are TRBV3-1 (or the pseudogene TRBV3-2) and TRBJ2-1; possible D gene TRBD2, 7 bases. V gave up 4 bases and J gave up 4 bases, with 14 bases separating them. Looked up from germline, CDR1 is LGHDT and CDR2 is YNNKEL (reference sequence). The CDR3 is 15 amino acids. The CDR3 sequence: CASSLGGGSYNEQFF. CDR3 coding DNA: TGTGCCAGCAGCCTCGGGGGCGGGAGTTACAATGAGCAGTTCTTC.

The chain combines TRBV2 with TRBJ1-6; 9 positions match TRBD1. V gave up 6 bases and J gave up 6 bases; unmatched junction bases: 3. Germline V gene sequence: CDR1 SNHLY, CDR2 FYNNEI. There are 14 residues in the CDR3. CDR3 nucleotide sequence: TGTGCCAGCAGATTACAGGGGGCTAATTCACCCCTCCACTTT. As protein: CASRLQGANSPLHF.

This chain connects TRBV2 to TRBJ2-3, with a weak D call TRBD1 (5 bases). The germline V gene encodes CDR1 SNHLY and CDR2 FYNNEI. CDR3 length: 14 residues. CDR3 in DNA: TGTGCTATAAGGGTCCAGGGTGGTACAGATACGCAGTATTTT. It specifies CAIRVQGGTDTQYF.

The rearrangement links TRBV5-4 to TRBJ2-1, with 8 bases lining up with TRBD1. The CDR3 consists of 13 residues. The V gene end was trimmed by 1 base and the J gene end by 10 bases; junction bases not matched to a gene: 4. Germline values: CDR1 SGHNT, CDR2 YYREEE (reference sequence). The CDR3 reads CASSLTDRGEQFF. In DNA form, the CDR3 reads TGTGCCAGCAGCTTGACAGACAGGGGCGAGCAGTTCTTC.

Remarks on this clone: At the DNA level, this CDR3 is encoded by other sequences in the same sample as well. The chain combines TRBV6-5 with TRBJ2-7; D call uncertain. Trimming cost V 0 bases and J 3 bases, with 6 bases left between them. CDR1 is MNHEY and CDR2 is SVGAGI in the germline V gene. The CDR3 runs 13 residues. The CDR3 protein is CASSYSSSYEQYF. Written as DNA, the CDR3 is TGTGCCAGCAGTTACTCCTCGAGCTACGAGCAGTACTTC.